A single sample gave rise to the 2 T cell receptor beta chains below, sequenced in a study of CD8 T cells in Susac syndrome. Random hexamers served to reverse transcribe roughly 0.45 to 1 ug RNA. One entry per CDR3 protein results from TCRdb running MiXCR on the immunoSEQ multiplex PCR reads. Among roughly 190,000 distinct CDR3 sequences, roughly nine tenths were seen once, and the ten largest hold around 0.079%. Sequencing was done on a sample of CD4+ T cells from PBMCs. These receptors were collected from a human donor with Susac syndrome.

This clonotype appeared once. This chain links TRBV7-8 with TRBJ1-2; D gene unclear. From germline, CDR1 is SGHVS and CDR2 FQNEAQ. The CDR3 contains 13 residues. Deletions cut 0 bases from V and 6 bases from J, with 8 bases between. CDR3 coding DNA: TGTGCCAGCAGCTTAGCGTCCGGAGATGGCTACACCTTC. This translates into CASSLASGDGYTF.

This clonotype was observed a few times. The genes are TRBV5-1 and TRBJ2-1; 9 bases are a match to TRBD2. CDR1 is SGHRS and CDR2 is YFSETQ in the germline V gene. V shed 4 bases and J 0 bases; nucleotides not matched to a gene: 5. CDR3 length equals 16 residues. The chain's CDR3 is CASSGYSGSSYNEQFF. The CDR3, as DNA: TGCGCCAGCAGCGGTTATAGCGGGAGCTCCTACAATGAGCAGTTCTTC.